This entry concerns a single T cell receptor (beta chain). Its target is not known. The source of the sample is a study of brain T cells in children with intractable seizures. V dropped 0 bases and J dropped 5 bases, with 24 bases sitting between them. The CDR3 runs to 20 residues. CDR1 and CDR2 (germline): SGHTS, YDEGEE. Time point of the sample: blood from clinic visit 5 months post-surgery; TSC patient then seizure free. Sequencing was limited to surgery cases with top T cell transcript signatures in brain tissue. Patients received at least one anti-epileptic drug before surgery. Findings of the study overall: Pre- and post-surgery blood differed in depth, so pre-surgery absences may be undersampling. HCMV serostatus was not known, and viral specificity came from CDR3 similarity only.

Assay used: immunoSEQ multiplex PCR; TCRdb lists only in-frame clones, some missing. This sample yields about 340,000 clones, of which 93% are seen a single time; around 6% belongs to the top ten. Sample: peripheral blood, taken around 5 months after surgery. The chain couples TRBV5-8 to TRBJ1-6; tentative D call: TRBD1 (5 bases). The TCR was taken from a boy in the first two years of life with tuberous sclerosis and intractable seizures. The CDR3 DNA reads TGTGCCAGCAGCTTGGGCCCCCGAATGAAGGGGCCGTCGCATAATTCACCCCTCCACTTT. This codes for CASSLGPRMKGPSHNSPLHF.